These T cell receptor beta chains were read from a single sample in a study of T cells expressing NK-cell markers. TCRdb reanalyzed the 5' RACE reads, giving one entry per CDR3 protein sequence and no DNA. Recorded for this sample: some 410,000 distinct CDR3 sequences. Sequencing was performed on blood T cells: a sorted CD56 or NKG2C T cell subset, CD4+ or CD8+ T cells, or bulk PBMC T cells (not recorded which). The receptors stem from a woman between 18 and 70 years old in good health. CDR3s include the opening cysteine and the closing phenylalanine or tryptophan.

j_call v_call cdr3_aa
TRBJ2-3 TRBV28 CASSSADSDTQYF
TRBJ1-3 TRBV28 CASRVHSGNTIYF
TRBJ1-3 TRBV5-1 CASSLEGYENTIYF
TRBJ1-5 TRBV4-3 CASSQERGVGPQPQHF
TRBJ1-1 TRBV14 CASSQHPQGQNTEAFF
TRBJ2-5 TRBV7-6 CASSLGGRSLLETQYF
TRBJ2-3 TRBV6-5 CASSYLRGGTDTQYF
TRBJ2-7 TRBV2 CASRLRGPGTYEQYF
TRBJ2-3 TRBV29-1 CSVRQASTDTQYF
TRBJ2-6 TRBV19 CASSIDGIANVLTF
TRBJ2-7 TRBV20-1 CSAPTRAGQMTYEQYF
TRBJ2-6 TRBV6-1 CASLALSGANVLTF
TRBJ2-2 TRBV20-1 CSARSQPMTGELFF
TRBJ1-2 TRBV9 CASSVGGGYGYTF
TRBJ2-4 TRBV20-1 CSAIRPGDTKNIQYF
TRBJ1-2 TRBV5-4 CASSLHYGYTF
TRBJ2-5 TRBV20-1 CSALNRDAKETQYF
TRBJ1-1 TRBV18 CASSPRGEGTEAFF
TRBJ2-1 TRBV6-5 CASSLGSGIHNEQFF
TRBJ2-2 TRBV15 CATSRALGTGELFF
TRBJ2-4 TRBV5-1 CASSPEKGGLAKNIQYF
TRBJ2-2 TRBV6-4 CASTPGPNTGELFF
TRBJ1-5 TRBV12-3/TRBV12-4 CASSVQENQPQHF
TRBJ2-7 TRBV7-3 CASSLDPSYEQYF
TRBJ2-5 TRBV19 CASSIGQLQETQYF
TRBJ2-3 TRBV28 CASTPATVMHTQYF
TRBJ2-1 TRBV5-1 CASSIPQGAGGNEQFF
TRBJ2-5 TRBV7-9 CASSPQVGETQYF
TRBJ2-3 TRBV18 CASSSDRFSSTDTQYF
TRBJ1-4 TRBV20-1 CSARDGGQANEKLFF
TRBJ1-1 TRBV24-1 CATSDFDRESTEAFF
TRBJ1-3 TRBV9 CASSVDGTPGDTIYF
TRBJ2-1 TRBV9 CASSVGTRSRAEQFF
TRBJ1-5 TRBV12-3/TRBV12-4 CASSLSGAVNQPQHF
TRBJ1-3 TRBV25-1 CASSESGGSGNTIYF
TRBJ1-4 TRBV29-1 CSVEEPGVNEKLFF
TRBJ1-1 TRBV5-1 CATRAGVNTEAFF
TRBJ2-1 TRBV5-6 CASSFGRGSYNEQFF
TRBJ1-4 TRBV7-2 CASSSGPTTGEKLFF
TRBJ1-1 TRBV12-3/TRBV12-4 CASSPSTENTEAFF